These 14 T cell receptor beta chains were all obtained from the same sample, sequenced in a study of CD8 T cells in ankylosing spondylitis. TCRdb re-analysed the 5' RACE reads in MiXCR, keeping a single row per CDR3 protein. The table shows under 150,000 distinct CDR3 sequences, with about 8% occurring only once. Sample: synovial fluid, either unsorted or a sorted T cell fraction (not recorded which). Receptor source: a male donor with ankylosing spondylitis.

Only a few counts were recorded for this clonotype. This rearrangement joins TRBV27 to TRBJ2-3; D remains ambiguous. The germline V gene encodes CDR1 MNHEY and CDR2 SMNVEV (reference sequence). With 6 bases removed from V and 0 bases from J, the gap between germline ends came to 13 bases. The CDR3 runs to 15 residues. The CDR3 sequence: CASSLDGLSTDTQYF. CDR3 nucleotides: TGTGCCAGCAGCCTTGATGGCCTCAGCACAGATACGCAGTATTTT.

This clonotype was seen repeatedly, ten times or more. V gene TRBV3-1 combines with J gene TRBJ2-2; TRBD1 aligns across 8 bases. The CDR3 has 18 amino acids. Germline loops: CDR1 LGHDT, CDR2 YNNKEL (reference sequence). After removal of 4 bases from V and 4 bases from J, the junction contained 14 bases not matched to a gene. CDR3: CASSRHSIADRGTGELFF. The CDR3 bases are TGTGCCAGCAGCCGTCATTCAATCGCAGACAGGGGCACCGGGGAGCTGTTTTTT.

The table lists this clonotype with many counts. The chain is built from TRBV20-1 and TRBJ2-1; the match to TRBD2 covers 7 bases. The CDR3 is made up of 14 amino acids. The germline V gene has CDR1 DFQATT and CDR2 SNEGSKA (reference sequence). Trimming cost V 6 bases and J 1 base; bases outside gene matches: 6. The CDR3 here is CSAERGRSYNEQFF. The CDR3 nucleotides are TGCAGTGCGGAACGCGGGAGATCCTACAATGAGCAGTTCTTC.

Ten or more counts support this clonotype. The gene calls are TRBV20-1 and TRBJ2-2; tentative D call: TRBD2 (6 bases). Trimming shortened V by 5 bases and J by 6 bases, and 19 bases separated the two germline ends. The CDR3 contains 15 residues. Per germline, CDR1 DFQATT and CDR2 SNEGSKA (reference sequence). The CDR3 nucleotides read TGCAGTGCTCTCATATACGGGAGTCAGTCCGGGGAGCTGTTTTTT. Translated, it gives CSALIYGSQSGELFF.

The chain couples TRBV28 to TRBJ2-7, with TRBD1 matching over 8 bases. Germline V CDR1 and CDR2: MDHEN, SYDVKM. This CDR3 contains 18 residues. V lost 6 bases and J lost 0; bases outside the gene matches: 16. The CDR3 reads CASSPTGQGLTYSYEQYF. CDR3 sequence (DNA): TGTGCCAGCAGCCCTACTGGACAGGGCCTGACCTACTCCTACGAGCAGTACTTC.

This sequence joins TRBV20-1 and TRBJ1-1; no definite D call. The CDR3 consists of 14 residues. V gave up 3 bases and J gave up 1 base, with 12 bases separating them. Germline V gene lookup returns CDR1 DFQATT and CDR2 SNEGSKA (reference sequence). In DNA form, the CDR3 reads TGCAGTGCTAGTCGCGCGGGGTCGAACACTGAAGCTTTCTTT. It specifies CSASRAGSNTEAFF.

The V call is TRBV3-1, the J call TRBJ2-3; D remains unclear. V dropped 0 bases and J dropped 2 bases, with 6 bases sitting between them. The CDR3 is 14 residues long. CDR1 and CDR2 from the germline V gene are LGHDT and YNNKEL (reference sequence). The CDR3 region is CASSQDPFTDTQYF. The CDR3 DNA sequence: TGTGCCAGCAGCCAAGATCCTTTCACAGATACGCAGTATTTT.

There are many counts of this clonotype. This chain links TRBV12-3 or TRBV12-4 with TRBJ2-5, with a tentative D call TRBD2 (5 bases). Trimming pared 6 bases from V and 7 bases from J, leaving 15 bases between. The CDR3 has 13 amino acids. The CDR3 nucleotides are TGTGCCAGCAGGGTCCCCGACGCGGGGACCCAGTACTTC. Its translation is CASRVPDAGTQYF.

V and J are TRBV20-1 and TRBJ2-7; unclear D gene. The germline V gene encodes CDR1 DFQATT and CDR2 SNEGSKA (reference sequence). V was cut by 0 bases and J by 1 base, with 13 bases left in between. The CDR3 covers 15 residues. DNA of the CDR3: TGCAGTGCTAGAGATCAAGAGACTCTATCCTACGAGCAGTACTTC. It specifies CSARDQETLSYEQYF.

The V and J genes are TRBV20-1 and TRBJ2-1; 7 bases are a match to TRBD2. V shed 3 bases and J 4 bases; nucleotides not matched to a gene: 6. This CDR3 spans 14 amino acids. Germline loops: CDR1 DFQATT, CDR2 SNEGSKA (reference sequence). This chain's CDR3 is CSARGLAAYNEQFF. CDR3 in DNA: TGCAGTGCTAGGGGCCTAGCGGCTTACAATGAGCAGTTCTTC.

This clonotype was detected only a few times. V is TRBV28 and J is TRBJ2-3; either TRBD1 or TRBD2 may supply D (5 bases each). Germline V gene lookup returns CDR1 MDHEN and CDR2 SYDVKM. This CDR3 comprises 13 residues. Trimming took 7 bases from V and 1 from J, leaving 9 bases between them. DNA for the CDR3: TGTGCCAGCATACGGGGCGGCACAGATACGCAGTATTTT. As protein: CASIRGGTDTQYF. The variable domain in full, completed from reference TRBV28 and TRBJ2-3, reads DVKVTQSSRYLVKRTGEKVFLECVQDMDHENMFWYRQDPGLGLRLIYFSYDVKMKEKGDIPEGYSVSREKKERFSLILESASTNQTSMYLCASIRGGTDTQYFGPGTRLTVL.

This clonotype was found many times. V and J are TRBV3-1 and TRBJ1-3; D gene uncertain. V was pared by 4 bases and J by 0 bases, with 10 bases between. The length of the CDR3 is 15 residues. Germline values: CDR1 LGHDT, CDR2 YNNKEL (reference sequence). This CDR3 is CASSPFFLSGNTIYF. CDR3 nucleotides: TGTGCCAGCAGCCCCTTCTTCCTCTCTGGAAACACCATATATTTT.

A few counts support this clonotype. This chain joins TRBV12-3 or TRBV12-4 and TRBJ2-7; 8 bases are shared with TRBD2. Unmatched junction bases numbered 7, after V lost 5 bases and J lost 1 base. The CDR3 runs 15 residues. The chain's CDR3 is CASSTTSVLSYEQYF. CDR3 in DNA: TGTGCCAGCAGTACGACTAGCGTTCTTTCCTACGAGCAGTACTTC.

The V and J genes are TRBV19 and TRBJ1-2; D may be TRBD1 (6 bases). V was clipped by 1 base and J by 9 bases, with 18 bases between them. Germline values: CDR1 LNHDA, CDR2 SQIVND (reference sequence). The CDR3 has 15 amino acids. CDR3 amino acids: CASSIAGANVRSYTF. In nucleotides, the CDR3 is TGTGCCAGTAGTATAGCAGGGGCAAACGTCCGGAGCTACACCTTC.